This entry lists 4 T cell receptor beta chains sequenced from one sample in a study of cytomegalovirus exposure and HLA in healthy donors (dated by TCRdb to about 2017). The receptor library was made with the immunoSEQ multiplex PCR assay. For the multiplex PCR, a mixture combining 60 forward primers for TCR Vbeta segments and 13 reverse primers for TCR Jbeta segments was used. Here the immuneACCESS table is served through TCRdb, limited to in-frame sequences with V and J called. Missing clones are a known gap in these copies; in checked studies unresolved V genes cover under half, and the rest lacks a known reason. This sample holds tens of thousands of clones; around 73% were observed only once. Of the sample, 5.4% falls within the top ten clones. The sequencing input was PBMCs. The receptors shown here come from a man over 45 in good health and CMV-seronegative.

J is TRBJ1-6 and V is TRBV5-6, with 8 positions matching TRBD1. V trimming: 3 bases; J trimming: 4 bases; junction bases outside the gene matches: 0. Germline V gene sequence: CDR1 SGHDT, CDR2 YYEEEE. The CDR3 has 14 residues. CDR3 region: CASSYRGYNSPLHF. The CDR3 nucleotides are TGTGCCAGCAGCTACAGGGGGTATAATTCACCCCTCCACTTT.

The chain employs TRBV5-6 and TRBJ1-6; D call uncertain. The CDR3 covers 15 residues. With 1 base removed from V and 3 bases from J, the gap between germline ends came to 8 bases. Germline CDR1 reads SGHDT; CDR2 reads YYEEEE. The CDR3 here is CASSLSPGYNSPLHF. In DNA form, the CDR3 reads TGTGCCAGCAGCTTGTCACCGGGCTATAATTCACCCCTCCACTTT.

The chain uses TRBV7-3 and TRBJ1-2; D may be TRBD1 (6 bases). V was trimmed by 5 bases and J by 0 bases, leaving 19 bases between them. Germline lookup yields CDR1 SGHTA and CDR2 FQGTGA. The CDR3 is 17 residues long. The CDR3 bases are TGTGCCAGCAGCCACCGGGGGGGGCCCCAAGCTAACTATGGCTACACCTTC. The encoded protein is CASSHRGGPQANYGYTF.

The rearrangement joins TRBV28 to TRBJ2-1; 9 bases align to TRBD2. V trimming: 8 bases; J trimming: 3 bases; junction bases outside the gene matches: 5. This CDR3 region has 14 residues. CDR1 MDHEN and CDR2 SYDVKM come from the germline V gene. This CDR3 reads CASSLTSGYNEQFF. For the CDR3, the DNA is TGTGCCAGCTCTTTGACTAGCGGCTACAATGAGCAGTTCTTC.